The 14 T cell receptor beta chains below were found in one sample sequenced in a study of human T cells and chemical hapten exposure. Time point described: patch test 2, 6 weeks after DPC sensitization. The treatment is: therapeutic diphenylcyclopropenone sensitization with weekly scalp DPC. MiXCR was run by TCRdb on the RACE reads, yielding one entry per CDR3 protein. The profile shows about 82,000 distinct CDR3 sequences, 6% to 8.5% of them singletons. The sample consisted of whole blood, taken in connection with sensitization to the hapten diphenylcyclopropenone (DPC). The receptors were sampled from a woman in her 30s with alopecia areata. Some clones in this sample may be carry-over from other donors' samples.

CDR3 protein: CASSLDRAALEAFF. The CDR3 DNA reads TGCGCCAGCAGCTTGGACAGGGCAGCTCTGGAAGCTTTCTTT. The rearrangement links TRBV5-1 to TRBJ1-1; TRBD1 is a possible D gene (6 bases). Trimming stripped 0 bases from V and 8 bases from J, with 14 bases between. CDR3 length equals 14 residues. From germline, CDR1 is SGHRS and CDR2 YFSETQ.

This clonotype was picked up many times. The rearrangement uses TRBV9 and TRBJ1-4, with D perhaps TRBD1 (6 bases). The CDR3 length is 15 residues. The germline CDR1 and CDR2 sequences are SGDLS and YYNGEE. V was pared by 1 base and J by 5 bases, with 12 bases between. The CDR3 region has the DNA TGTGCCAGCAGCGTAACGGACAGCAAGAATGAAAAACTGTTTTTT. Its translation: CASSVTDSKNEKLFF.

Comments on this clonotype: This may come from a read error, since a much larger clone is one base off. This chain links TRBV19 with TRBJ1-5; no clear D gene. CDR1 and CDR2 (germline): LNHDA, SQIVND (reference sequence). The CDR3 loop spans 14 amino acids. V was trimmed by 3 bases and J by 3 bases, leaving 9 bases between them. This CDR3 reads CASSIVSLNQPQHF. CDR3 in DNA: TGTGCCAGTAGTATCGTCAGCCTCAATCAGCCCCAGCATTTT. Based on the CDR3 plus reference TRBV19 and TRBJ1-5, the full variable domain is DGGITQSPKYLFRKEGQNVTLSCEQNLNHDAMYWYRQDPGQGLRLIYYSQIVNDFQKGDIAEGYSVSREKKESFPLTVTSAQKNPTAFYLCASSIVSLNQPQHFGDGTRLSIL.

This clonotype was counted between two and nine times. The rearrangement uses TRBV19 and TRBJ1-2, with D tentatively TRBD1 (5 bases). Germline CDR1 LNHDA, CDR2 SQIVND (reference sequence). The CDR3 extends over 13 amino acids. V shed 5 bases and J shed 7 bases, with 14 bases lying between them. The CDR3 sequence is CASSYGTESGYTF. As DNA, the CDR3 is TGTGCCAGTAGTTACGGGACTGAGAGTGGCTACACCTTC. Drawing the rest from reference TRBV19 and TRBJ1-2, the complete variable domain is DGGITQSPKYLFRKEGQNVTLSCEQNLNHDAMYWYRQDPGQGLRLIYYSQIVNDFQKGDIAEGYSVSREKKESFPLTVTSAQKNPTAFYLCASSYGTESGYTFGSGTRLTVV.

There are many counts of this clonotype. This chain joins TRBV6-5 and TRBJ2-7; D remains ambiguous. This CDR3 region has 14 residues. Germline lookup yields CDR1 MNHEY and CDR2 SVGAGI. The germline V and J ends were trimmed by 6 bases and 4 bases, with 16 bases remaining between them. The CDR3 reads CASSLGFAGYEQYF. CDR3 in DNA: TGTGCCAGCAGCTTGGGGTTCGCCGGTTACGAGCAGTACTTC.

This chain links TRBV6-6 with TRBJ2-1; unclear D gene. V was pared by 3 bases and J by 7 bases, with 7 bases between. The CDR3 contains 12 residues. The germline CDR1 and CDR2 sequences are MNHNY and SVGAGI (reference sequence). The CDR3 here is CASSYGVNEQFF. CDR3 DNA: TGTGCCAGCAGTTATGGTGTGAATGAGCAGTTCTTC.

There are many counts of this clonotype. J is TRBJ2-3 and V is TRBV6-1, with 11 bases aligning to TRBD2. Germline V lookup: CDR1 MNHNS, CDR2 SASEGT. Trimming took 4 bases from V and 0 from J; bases not matched to a gene: 6. This CDR3 has 17 residues. CDR3 amino acids: CASSVSSGGFSTDTQYF. The CDR3 DNA reads as TGTGCCAGCAGTGTATCTAGCGGGGGGTTTAGCACAGATACGCAGTATTTT.

This clonotype was counted many times. This sequence joins TRBV10-2 and TRBJ2-3; a possible D gene is TRBD2 (5 bases). The CDR3 sequence is 14 residues long. In germline, CDR1 is WSHSY, CDR2 SAAADI. V was trimmed by 7 bases and J by 3 bases, leaving 14 bases between them. The CDR3 here is CASNEGIATDTQYF. For the CDR3, the DNA is TGCGCCAGCAACGAGGGAATAGCAACAGATACGCAGTATTTT.

In this sample, this clonotype turned up a few times. The CDR3 loop is CASSLFPVSMNTEAFF. CDR3 nucleotide sequence: TGTGCCAGCAGCTTGTTTCCAGTTTCCATGAACACTGAAGCTTTCTTT. The rearrangement links TRBV5-6 to TRBJ1-1; D gene ambiguous. V lost 1 base and J lost 0, with 13 bases in between. Germline assignment: CDR1 SGHDT and CDR2 YYEEEE. The CDR3 has 16 residues.

This clonotype was counted ten times or more. This sequence joins TRBV20-1 and TRBJ1-1, with 7 bases that match TRBD1. Trimming removed 3 bases from V and 4 bases from J; junction bases left unmatched: 5. Germline CDR1 and CDR2: DFQATT and SNEGSKA (reference sequence). This CDR3 is built from 13 residues. The DNA for the CDR3 is TGCAGTGCTAGCCCGGGACAGACCACTGAAGCTTTCTTT. It translates to CSASPGQTTEAFF.

V is TRBV12-3 or TRBV12-4 and J is TRBJ1-1; D unclear. This CDR3 contains 18 residues. Trimming pared 7 bases from V and 0 bases from J, leaving 24 bases between. The CDR3 DNA reads TGTGCCAGCACCCCTTCTACGTTTCTCACGGTTATGAACACTGAAGCTTTCTTT. Protein: CASTPSTFLTVMNTEAFF.

This clonotype was picked up many times. The chain has TRBV12-3 or TRBV12-4 and TRBJ1-1; a possible D gene is TRBD1 (5 bases). Trimming took 6 bases from V and 6 from J, leaving 14 bases between them. CDR3 size: 13 residues. The CDR3 coding sequence is TGTGCCAGCAGACGGACACAGGAGCCTGAAGCTTTCTTT. This translates into CASRRTQEPEAFF.

This clonotype was picked up many times. The chain employs TRBV6-1 and TRBJ1-4; 7 bases are a match to TRBD1. The germline V gene has CDR1 MNHNS and CDR2 SASEGT. CDR3 length: 15 amino acids. Germline trimming cut 3 bases from V and 8 bases from J; bases unmatched to any gene: 9. CDR3 loop: CASSDPTGRGEKLFF. CDR3 nucleotide sequence: TGTGCCAGCAGTGACCCGACAGGGAGGGGAGAAAAACTGTTTTTT.

This clonotype has only a few counts. The chain has TRBV5-5 and TRBJ1-5; D may be TRBD1 (5 bases). CDR3 length: 14 residues. Germline V lookup: CDR1 SGHKS, CDR2 YYEKEE (reference sequence). V lost 0 bases and J 6 bases, leaving 10 bases between the germline ends. CDR3 nucleotide sequence: TGTGCCAGCAGCTTGGTGGACACAGGTCAGCCCCAGCATTTT. This gives the protein CASSLVDTGQPQHF. The entire variable domain, with the rest obtained from reference TRBV5-5 and TRBJ1-5, is as follows: DAGVTQSPTHLIKTRGQQVTLRCSPISGHKSVSWYQQVLGQGPQFIFQYYEKEERGRGNFPDRFSARQFPNYSSELNVNALLLGDSALYLCASSLVDTGQPQHFGDGTRLSIL.